Listed below are T cell receptor beta chains from one sample, sequenced in a study of blood T cell repertoires in COVID-19. Sequencing was performed with immunoSEQ multiplex PCR; in TCRdb, only in-frame clones are kept and a portion is missing. The sample yields about 320,000 clones, 85% seen once. Sequencing used PBMCs or T cells enriched from blood (not recorded which). The source is a woman in her twenties or thirties who had been exposed to COVID-19. CDR3s leave out the opening cysteine and the closing phenylalanine or tryptophan. The D gene is left open where the match is weak. Rows may omit the clone size; those that give it use once, few, many or a size class.

d_call	v_call	clone_size	j_call	cdr3_aa
NA	TRBV20-1	once	TRBJ1-4	SASSRFNEKLF
NA	TRBV18	NA	TRBJ1-3	ASSPLGGDSGNTIY
TRBD1	TRBV4-1	NA	TRBJ2-7	ASSQVTRQGAYEQY
NA	TRBV4-2	once	TRBJ2-3	ASSQDSGTDTQY
TRBD2	TRBV5-1	NA	TRBJ2-3	ASSPLAGGGERSTDTQY
TRBD1	TRBV6-6	few	TRBJ1-1	ASRLTGGYTEAF
NA	TRBV27	NA	TRBJ2-7	ASSPLTGEQY
NA	TRBV6-5	NA	TRBJ1-3	ASSYSIPGSGNTIY
NA	TRBV6-4	NA	TRBJ1-2	ASSASTGGNYGYT
TRBD1	TRBV25-1	NA	TRBJ1-2	ASSVTGGYGYT
NA	TRBV4-2	few	TRBJ1-3	ASSQDLQLFSGNTIY
TRBD1	TRBV9	NA	TRBJ1-2	ASSVRMAGQGSYYGYT
TRBD2	TRBV10-3	NA	TRBJ2-3	AINSGAAGDTDTQY
TRBD2	TRBV11-2	NA	TRBJ2-5	ASSSRLLAGGRETQY
TRBD1	TRBV11-2	NA	TRBJ2-2	ASSARTGGNTGELF
NA	TRBV19	NA	TRBJ1-5	ASSIEDRSNQPQH
NA	TRBV11-2	NA	TRBJ1-5	ASSLTGKEQPQH
TRBD1	TRBV30	once	TRBJ2-3	AWTPGTGVRDTQY
NA	TRBV5-1	few	TRBJ1-1	ASSLVPDPAF
NA	TRBV2	NA	TRBJ1-6	ASSVQGSSYNSPLH
TRBD1	TRBV30	NA	TRBJ1-5	AWSAYNRGDQPQH
TRBD1	TRBV4-3	NA	TRBJ1-6	ASSQDEDRGLSYNSPLH
NA	TRBV28	NA	TRBJ2-1	ASSSGLFNEQF
NA	TRBV19	NA	TRBJ1-1	ASTLDRTAEAF
TRBD2	TRBV24-1	NA	TRBJ2-1	ATFGANGGENEQF
TRBD2	TRBV5-1	NA	TRBJ2-7	ASSFYVRGGSSGEQY
NA	TRBV3-1/TRBV3-2	NA	TRBJ2-6	ASRLAGESSGANVLT